The next 23 T cell receptor beta chains were all read from a single sample in a study of blood T cell repertoires in COVID-19. Produced via immunoSEQ multiplex PCR; TCRdb's table is partial and in-frame only. The profile shows some 150,000 clones, 85% of them singletons. The sequenced sample was peripheral blood. These TCRs come from a woman aged 40-49 years with active or convalescent COVID-19.

This clone showed up just once. The chain links TRBV19 to TRBJ1-2; 7 nucleotides line up with TRBD1. V trimming: 7 bases; J trimming: 2 bases; junction bases outside the gene matches: 10. The V gene's germline CDR1 is LNHDA and CDR2 SQIVND (reference sequence). This CDR3 region has 15 residues. CDR3 coding DNA: TGTGCCAGTACCCCTCGGGACAGTGGGAACTATGGCTACACCTTC. Its translation is CASTPRDSGNYGYTF.

The CDR3 loop reads CASSQLPGLAAQETQYF. For the CDR3, the DNA is TGTGCCAGCAGCCAACTACCGGGACTAGCGGCGCAAGAGACCCAGTACTTC. The gene calls are TRBV7-2 and TRBJ2-5, with 11 bases matching TRBD2. The V segment lost 5 bases and the J segment 2 bases; nucleotides outside the gene matches: 10. CDR1 is SGHTA, CDR2 FQGNSA, per germline. The CDR3 covers 17 residues.

The V call is TRBV6-5, the J call TRBJ1-1; TRBD1 might be the D (5 bases). Trimming cost V 6 bases and J 2 bases, with 10 bases left between them. In germline, CDR1 is MNHEY, CDR2 SVGAGI. The CDR3 totals 13 residues. CDR3 in amino acids: CASRDTHNTEAFF. CDR3 DNA sequence: TGTGCCAGCAGGGACACCCACAACACTGAAGCTTTCTTT.

The V and J genes are TRBV25-1 and TRBJ2-2; perhaps TRBD2 as D (5 bases). The CDR3 totals 13 residues. Germline V lookup: CDR1 MGHDK, CDR2 SYGVNS. V was clipped by 7 bases and J by 5 bases, with 11 bases between them. CDR3 residues: CASMTRGTGELFF. DNA of the CDR3: TGTGCCAGCATGACCCGGGGAACCGGGGAGCTGTTTTTT.

This rearrangement joins TRBV5-6 to TRBJ2-7; the match to TRBD1 covers 8 bases. Germline lookup yields CDR1 SGHDT and CDR2 YYEEEE. The CDR3 contains 15 residues. V shed 5 bases, J shed 3 bases, and the junction held 10 bases outside the gene matches. The CDR3 sequence is CASSHQDRAFYEQYF. The CDR3 bases are TGTGCCAGCAGTCACCAGGACAGGGCGTTCTACGAGCAGTACTTC.

The CDR3: CASSQGGAGEAEFLIGNTEAFF. DNA for the CDR3: TGCGCCAGCAGCCAAGGCGGGGCGGGGGAGGCAGAATTTTTAATTGGGAACACTGAAGCTTTCTTT. This chain connects TRBV4-1 to TRBJ1-1; tentatively, D is TRBD1 (5 bases). V lost 1 base and J 1 base, leaving 31 bases between the germline ends. This CDR3 region has 22 residues. Germline V gene sequence: CDR1 MGHRA, CDR2 YSYEKL.

This chain uses TRBV28 with TRBJ1-2; TRBD1 agrees at 8 bases. The J segment lost 5 bases and the V segment lost 4 bases, leaving 15 bases of the junction unmatched. Germline V gives CDR1 MDHEN, CDR2 SYDVKM. The CDR3 totals 17 residues. The CDR3 protein is CASSSSRQGARGYGYTF. The CDR3 nucleotides read TGTGCCAGCAGTTCCTCGAGGCAGGGGGCTCGGGGTTATGGCTACACCTTC.

The rearrangement uses TRBV12-5 and TRBJ2-1; D gene uncertain. Per germline, CDR1 LGHNT and CDR2 FRNRAP. Trimming took 3 bases from V and 7 from J, leaving 10 bases between them. The CDR3 has 13 amino acids. The CDR3 coding sequence is TGTGCTAGTGGTTTTGGTATCGAGAATGAGCAGTTCTTC. This sequence encodes CASGFGIENEQFF.

This clone was seen more than once but under ten times. In DNA, the CDR3 is TGTGCCAGCAGTTTCACAGGGTATGAAAATCAGCCCCAGCATTTT. As protein: CASSFTGYENQPQHF. V and J are TRBV28 and TRBJ1-5, with a weak D call TRBD1 (6 bases). Germline CDR1 MDHEN, CDR2 SYDVKM. The CDR3 extends over 15 amino acids. Between the trimmed V and J ends, which lost 3 bases and 4 bases, there was a span of 13 bases.

This chain uses TRBV19 with TRBJ2-1, with TRBD2 matching 9 bases. CDR3 length: 15 residues. Germline V lookup: CDR1 LNHDA, CDR2 SQIVND (reference sequence). With V trimmed by 6 bases and J by 12 bases, 15 bases remained unmatched. The CDR3 loop reads CASSPRGREGVGQFF. DNA for the CDR3: TGTGCCAGTAGCCCCCGGGGGCGGGAGGGCGTTGGGCAGTTCTTC.

The gene calls are TRBV6-1 and TRBJ1-2, with D unclear. Trimming removed 2 bases at V and 3 bases at J, with 10 bases between. There are 14 residues in the CDR3. Germline V CDR1 and CDR2: MNHNS, SASEGT. CDR3 DNA sequence: TGTGCCAGCAGTGAATTTACGTCAGACTATGGCTACACCTTC. Translating gives CASSEFTSDYGYTF.

The rearrangement joins TRBV27 to TRBJ1-2; 8 positions match TRBD1. CDR3 size: 17 residues. V gave up 4 bases and J gave up 0 bases; unmatched junction bases: 10. Germline V lookup: CDR1 MNHEY, CDR2 SMNVEV (reference sequence). This chain's CDR3 is CASSSAPDRETNYGYTF. Written as DNA, the CDR3 is TGTGCCAGCAGTTCTGCCCCGGACAGGGAGACTAACTATGGCTACACCTTC.

The chain employs TRBV27 and TRBJ2-7; 14 bases map to TRBD2. V lost 4 bases and J lost 2; bases outside the gene matches: 7. CDR1 is MNHEY and CDR2 is SMNVEV in the germline V gene (reference sequence). This CDR3 is built from 17 residues. The CDR3 here is CASSSGLAGGGPYEQYF. The CDR3 nucleotides are TGTGCCAGCAGTTCAGGACTAGCGGGAGGCGGGCCCTACGAGCAGTACTTC.

The chain uses TRBV18 and TRBJ2-5; TRBD1 matches at 8 bases. This CDR3 is 14 amino acids long. Per germline, CDR1 KGHSH and CDR2 LQKENI. V lost 6 bases, J lost 4 bases, and 7 bases stayed unmatched. The CDR3 sequence: CASSTGTGPETQYF. CDR3 bases: TGTGCCAGCTCGACCGGGACAGGTCCAGAGACCCAGTACTTC.

The chain employs TRBV15 and TRBJ1-1; weak D call: TRBD1 (5 bases). CDR1 LNHNV and CDR2 YYDKDF come from the germline V gene (reference sequence). Deletions cut 2 bases from V and 0 bases from J, with 7 bases between. The CDR3 is made up of 14 amino acids. CDR3 nucleotides: TGTGCCACCAGCAGACGGACAATGAACACTGAAGCTTTCTTT. Protein: CATSRRTMNTEAFF. Looking up the rest from reference TRBV15 and TRBJ1-1 gives the full variable domain: DAMVIQNPRYQVTQFGKPVTLSCSQTLNHNVMYWYQQKSSQAPKLLFHYYDKDFNNEADTPDNFQSRRPNTSFCFLDIRSPGLGDTAMYLCATSRRTMNTEAFFGQGTRLTVV.

V is TRBV7-9 and J is TRBJ1-4, with D possibly matching TRBD1 (5 bases). The CDR3 spans 15 residues. Trimming took off 0 bases at V and 5 bases at J, with 10 bases between the two ends. The germline V gene has CDR1 SEHNR and CDR2 FQNEAQ (reference sequence). The CDR3 loop is CASSLAVRGNEKLFF. CDR3 in DNA: TGTGCCAGCAGCTTAGCGGTCCGGGGGAATGAAAAACTGTTTTTT.

The J gene is TRBJ2-3, the V gene TRBV6-1; TRBD1 aligns across 8 bases. The CDR3 length is 16 residues. The trim removed 3 bases at V and 3 bases at J, leaving 8 bases unmatched. Germline CDR1 MNHNS, CDR2 SASEGT. The CDR3 DNA sequence: TGTGCCAGCAGTGACCGTATCCGACAGGGGACAGATACGCAGTATTTT. It yields the protein CASSDRIRQGTDTQYF.

The chain joins TRBV9 to TRBJ1-1; no clear D. The ends were cut back, 0 bases at V and 1 base at J, with 10 bases in the middle. The CDR3 is 15 residues long. Looked up from germline, CDR1 is SGDLS and CDR2 is YYNGEE. This CDR3 is CASSVVEVGNTEAFF. CDR3 coding DNA: TGTGCCAGCAGCGTAGTGGAGGTAGGGAACACTGAAGCTTTCTTT.

The chain has TRBV28 and TRBJ1-2; D not resolved. CDR1 and CDR2 (germline): MDHEN, SYDVKM. This CDR3 is 13 amino acids long. V gave up 7 bases and J gave up 10 bases, with 19 bases separating them. The CDR3 DNA reads as TGTGCCAGCACGACCTACAGATTGGGTGACTACACCTTC. It codes for CASTTYRLGDYTF.

The rearrangement joins TRBV2 to TRBJ2-6; tentative D call: TRBD1 (6 bases). This CDR3 contains 12 residues. The V and J ends lost 9 bases and 7 bases respectively, with 10 bases between them. Germline CDR1 and CDR2: SNHLY and FYNNEI. The CDR3 nucleotides are TGTGCCAGGACAGGCGGAGCCAACGTCCTGACTTTC. Translating it yields CARTGGANVLTF.

This chain connects TRBV6-5 to TRBJ2-7, with 12 bases that match TRBD1. J lost 3 bases, V lost 6 bases, and 6 bases had no gene match. Germline CDR1 is MNHEY and CDR2 is SVGAGI. The CDR3 has 15 amino acids. The CDR3 nucleotides are TGTGCCAGCAGCAGGGACAGGGGGCCCATCTACGAGCAGTACTTC. Encoded protein: CASSRDRGPIYEQYF.

The chain links TRBV6-1 to TRBJ2-3, with D possibly being TRBD1 (5 bases). The ends were cut back, 1 base at V and 3 bases at J, with 11 bases in the middle. This CDR3 is 15 amino acids long. Germline V CDR1 and CDR2: MNHNS, SASEGT. The CDR3: CASSEGRVGTDTQYF. CDR3 coding DNA: TGTGCCAGCAGTGAAGGCAGGGTGGGGACAGATACGCAGTATTTT.

The chain links TRBV3-1 (or the pseudogene TRBV3-2) to TRBJ1-1, with D tentatively TRBD1 (5 bases). Germline CDR1 reads LGHDT; CDR2 reads YNNKEL (reference sequence). Between the trimmed V and J ends, which lost 2 bases and 8 bases, there was a span of 12 bases. This CDR3 has 13 amino acids. The CDR3 bases are TGTGCCAGCAGCCAAATAACAGGTTCGGAAGCTTTCTTT. It encodes CASSQITGSEAFF.